This is a list of T cell receptor beta chains from one sample in a study of T cells after posttransplantation cyclophosphamide. Sequencing used immunoSEQ multiplex PCR; TCRdb keeps in-frame clones, though not all of them. This table holds 25,000 to 35,000 clones, 70% to 90% found once. Sequencing was carried out using PBMCs. The receptor set was obtained from a woman aged 40 to 55 with a blood cancer, CMV-positive, and with a related stem cell donor. The CDR3 runs from the conserved cysteine through the conserved F or W. Each record gives: V gene, J gene, CDR3 protein.

v_call: TRBV5-1
j_call: TRBJ2-7
cdr3_aa: CASSLVGQGTNEQYF

v_call: TRBV19
j_call: TRBJ2-7
cdr3_aa: CASSSTSTYEQYF

v_call: TRBV6-1
j_call: TRBJ1-4
cdr3_aa: CASSGTGGLGEKLFF

v_call: TRBV27
j_call: TRBJ2-7
cdr3_aa: CASSLDRSYEQYF

v_call: TRBV27
j_call: TRBJ2-1
cdr3_aa: CASSLSGPSYNEQFF

v_call: TRBV6-1
j_call: TRBJ2-3
cdr3_aa: CASSRLASGTDTQYF

v_call: TRBV19
j_call: TRBJ2-5
cdr3_aa: CASRDSGQETQYF

v_call: TRBV4-1
j_call: TRBJ1-2
cdr3_aa: CASSRLGQPGDGYTF

v_call: TRBV27
j_call: TRBJ2-3
cdr3_aa: CASSLFPGVSTDTQYF

v_call: TRBV27
j_call: TRBJ1-4
cdr3_aa: CASSSRSEKLFF

v_call: TRBV7-9
j_call: TRBJ1-1
cdr3_aa: CASFIPAFF

v_call: TRBV15
j_call: TRBJ1-5
cdr3_aa: CATSSKGARSNQPQHF

v_call: TRBV7-9
j_call: TRBJ2-7
cdr3_aa: CASSFPPSGGTYEQYF

v_call: TRBV19
j_call: TRBJ1-2
cdr3_aa: CASIGTVINYGYTF

v_call: TRBV11-3
j_call: TRBJ2-3
cdr3_aa: CASSFPTDTQYF

v_call: TRBV7-8
j_call: TRBJ2-7
cdr3_aa: CSSGWPSYEQYF

v_call: TRBV29-1
j_call: TRBJ2-3
cdr3_aa: CSATGWSGTDTQYF

v_call: TRBV7-2
j_call: TRBJ1-5
cdr3_aa: CASSLDLGARPQHF

v_call: TRBV7-8
j_call: TRBJ1-5
cdr3_aa: CASSLEVDRGDQPQHF

v_call: TRBV7-9
j_call: TRBJ2-5
cdr3_aa: CASSPVPGQGVQETQYF

v_call: TRBV5-1
j_call: TRBJ2-7
cdr3_aa: CASSLEGVWPYEQYF

v_call: TRBV11-2
j_call: TRBJ2-7
cdr3_aa: CASSSLLGGVHEQYF

v_call: TRBV28
j_call: TRBJ1-5
cdr3_aa: CASSFIRTGRMVQPQHF

v_call: TRBV9
j_call: TRBJ2-1
cdr3_aa: CASSGTSGGINEQFF

v_call: TRBV19
j_call: TRBJ2-1
cdr3_aa: CASSATGYNEQFF

v_call: TRBV6-1
j_call: TRBJ2-7
cdr3_aa: CASSRGSGDREQYF

v_call: TRBV5-4
j_call: TRBJ1-1
cdr3_aa: CASSPGQGITEAFF

v_call: TRBV6-1
j_call: TRBJ1-4
cdr3_aa: CASSEDRQGANEKLFF

v_call: TRBV4-2
j_call: TRBJ1-2
cdr3_aa: CASSQDTGASYGYTF

v_call: TRBV13
j_call: TRBJ2-5
cdr3_aa: CASSLGGLGQVQETQYF

v_call: TRBV19
j_call: TRBJ1-6
cdr3_aa: CASSGDRDAPLHF

v_call: TRBV29-1
j_call: TRBJ2-5
cdr3_aa: CSVDPAGGVRETQYF

v_call: TRBV4-1
j_call: TRBJ1-5
cdr3_aa: CASSQERGSGQPQHF

v_call: TRBV19
j_call: TRBJ2-7
cdr3_aa: CASSIVAGGLYEQYF

v_call: TRBV19
j_call: TRBJ2-7
cdr3_aa: CASSRTGSYEQYF

v_call: TRBV18
j_call: TRBJ2-7
cdr3_aa: CASSPETDEQYF

v_call: TRBV7-8
j_call: TRBJ2-4
cdr3_aa: CASSSGGSGGGRNIQYF

v_call: TRBV11-1
j_call: TRBJ2-3
cdr3_aa: CASSLDRRTDTQYF

v_call: TRBV7-8
j_call: TRBJ1-1
cdr3_aa: CASSLDRGLNTEAFF

v_call: TRBV11-2
j_call: TRBJ1-2
cdr3_aa: CASSPGGQGRVRGYTF

v_call: TRBV6-1
j_call: TRBJ2-6
cdr3_aa: CASSLRDSGANVLTF

v_call: TRBV18
j_call: TRBJ2-1
cdr3_aa: CASSPSVGSYNEQFF

v_call: TRBV27
j_call: TRBJ2-1
cdr3_aa: CASSSLRSGTAGFNEQFF

v_call: TRBV7-9
j_call: TRBJ2-5
cdr3_aa: CASSRDRGLETQYF

v_call: TRBV6-5
j_call: TRBJ2-3
cdr3_aa: CATRDRVVNTDTQYF

v_call: TRBV5-1
j_call: TRBJ2-7
cdr3_aa: CASSLVSRSYEQYF

v_call: TRBV5-4
j_call: TRBJ2-7
cdr3_aa: CASSLRSGGGGTEQYF

v_call: TRBV5-4
j_call: TRBJ2-5
cdr3_aa: CASSLEGVKTQYF

v_call: TRBV9
j_call: TRBJ1-6
cdr3_aa: CASSVDGEIPLHF

v_call: TRBV11-1
j_call: TRBJ2-5
cdr3_aa: CASSPDQETQYF

v_call: TRBV7-2
j_call: TRBJ2-1
cdr3_aa: CASSSQGLAGNNEQFF

v_call: TRBV5-5
j_call: TRBJ1-2
cdr3_aa: CASSRDRGNYGYTF

v_call: TRBV4-1
j_call: TRBJ1-2
cdr3_aa: CASSQAIGTEDLRGYTF

v_call: TRBV5-4
j_call: NA
cdr3_aa: CASSVHSYEQYF

v_call: TRBV7-9
j_call: TRBJ2-3
cdr3_aa: CASSLDELLGTDTQYF

v_call: TRBV6-4
j_call: TRBJ2-6
cdr3_aa: CASSDSMSGANVLTF

v_call: TRBV23-1
j_call: TRBJ2-3
cdr3_aa: CAKRNYRGGCTDTQYF

v_call: TRBV4-3
j_call: TRBJ2-2
cdr3_aa: CASSQVGGGELFF